These 2 T cell receptor beta chains share one sample of origin, sequenced in a study of blood T cell repertoires in COVID-19. Using immunoSEQ multiplex PCR, the repertoire was profiled, and TCRdb retains in-frame clones only, with some absent. The sample yields hundreds of thousands of clones, under 95% seen once. Sequencing was carried out using PBMCs or T cells enriched from blood (not recorded which). These receptors originate from a woman aged 18 to 35 who had recovered from COVID-19.

This clone came up once. V is TRBV25-1 and J is TRBJ2-6, with 10 bases fitting TRBD2. In germline, CDR1 is MGHDK, CDR2 SYGVNS. V was clipped by 6 bases and J by 0 bases; unmatched bases: 5. This CDR3 contains 17 residues. This CDR3 reads CASSPSGGLSGANVLTF. In nucleotides, the CDR3 is TGTGCCAGCAGCCCTAGCGGGGGCCTCTCTGGGGCCAACGTCCTGACTTTC. Together with reference TRBV25-1 and TRBJ2-6, the CDR3 gives the full variable domain: EADIYQTPRYLVIGTGKKITLECSQTMGHDKMYWYQQDPGMELHLIHYSYGVNSTEKGDLSSESTVSRIRTEHFPLTLESARPSHTSQYLCASSPSGGLSGANVLTFGAGSRLTVL.

The chain joins TRBV24-1 to TRBJ2-7; maybe TRBD2 (6 bases). The CDR3 runs 14 residues. Germline-derived CDR1 and CDR2 are KGHDR and SFDVKD. The ends were cut back, 4 bases at V and 0 bases at J, with 9 bases in the middle. In DNA form, the CDR3 reads TGTGCCACCAGTGACGCCGGGAGCTCCTACGAGCAGTACTTC. It yields the protein CATSDAGSSYEQYF.